The rows below give T cell receptor beta chains drawn from one sample of a study of cytomegalovirus exposure and HLA in healthy donors. Some clones are missing from TCRdb's copy, which holds only in-frame ones; the method was immunoSEQ multiplex PCR. The sample comprises some 130,000 clones, roughly 85% of which are singletons, and about 7% rests with the top ten. Material: PBMCs. The receptors come from a man aged 35 to 55 in good health and CMV-seropositive. The CDR3 runs from the conserved cysteine through the conserved F or W. D genes are given only for firm matches. Rows may omit the clone size; those that give it use once, few, many or a size class.

>NA|NA|TRBV28|TRBJ1-5
CASSEPRQPQHF
TGTGCCAGCAGTGAACCCAGACAGCCCCAGCATTTT
>NA|NA|TRBV7-9|TRBJ2-7
CASSLQAGLREQYF
TGTGCCAGCAGCTTACAAGCGGGTCTTCGCGAGCAGTACTTC
>NA|NA|TRBV5-1|TRBJ1-6
CASSLEGNSPLHF
TGCGCCAGCAGCTTGGAGGGGAATTCACCCCTCCACTTT
>TRBD1|NA|TRBV5-6|TRBJ2-7
CASSSGTGAYEQYF
TGTGCCAGCAGCTCCGGGACAGGGGCCTACGAGCAGTACTTC
>NA|NA|TRBV11-3|TRBJ2-3
CASSLGREYSTDTQYF
TGTGCCAGCAGCTTAGGACGGGAATATAGCACAGATACGCAGTATTTT
>TRBD2|NA|TRBV4-1|TRBJ2-1
CASSPNVAGGPYNEQFF
TGCGCCAGCAGCCCCAATGTAGCGGGGGGACCCTACAATGAGCAGTTCTTC
>TRBD1|few|TRBV9|TRBJ1-1
CASSPTGSNTEAFF
TGTGCCAGCAGCCCGACAGGGTCCAACACTGAAGCTTTCTTT
>NA|NA|TRBV2|TRBJ2-7
CASRDYAYEQYF
TGTGCCAGCAGGGACTACGCCTACGAGCAGTACTTC
>NA|NA|TRBV7-9|TRBJ2-5
CASSLELVVEETQYF
TGTGCCAGCAGCTTAGAATTAGTGGTAGAAGAGACCCAGTACTTC
>NA|NA|TRBV5-3|TRBJ1-3
CARSFSHRALISGNTIYF
TGTGCCAGAAGCTTTTCCCACAGGGCCCTCATCTCTGGAAACACCATATATTTT
>TRBD1|few|TRBV30|TRBJ1-5
CAWDRGGNQPQHF
TGTGCCTGGGACAGGGGTGGCAATCAGCCCCAGCATTTT
>TRBD1|NA|TRBV5-6|TRBJ2-6
CASSLAGTGVLSGANVLTF
TGTGCCAGCAGCTTGGCCGGGACAGGAGTCCTCTCTGGGGCCAACGTCCTGACTTTC
>NA|NA|TRBV28|TRBJ1-2
CATTSPANYGYTF
TGTGCCACCACGTCACCAGCTAACTATGGCTACACCTTC
>NA|once|TRBV5-1|TRBJ2-6
CASSSKRAGANVLTF
TGCGCCAGCAGCTCGAAGAGGGCTGGGGCCAACGTCCTGACTTTC
>NA|NA|TRBV2|TRBJ1-2
CASSEWRARGYTF
TGTGCCAGCAGTGAATGGAGAGCACGTGGCTACACCTTC
>TRBD1|NA|TRBV6-5|TRBJ2-7
CASSYPGGYEQYF
TGTGCCAGCAGTTACCCAGGGGGCTACGAGCAGTACTTC
>NA|NA|TRBV30|TRBJ1-1
CAWSNRQTNTEAFF
TGTGCCTGGAGTAACAGACAGACGAACACTGAAGCTTTCTTT
>TRBD2|few|TRBV5-1|TRBJ2-7
CASSTRSPSGRAYGGEQYF
TGCGCCAGCAGCACACGATCACCTAGCGGGAGGGCCTATGGCGGCGAGCAGTACTTC
>TRBD1|NA|TRBV27|TRBJ1-1
CASSSTGGKMNTEAFF
TGTGCCAGCAGTTCGACAGGGGGCAAAATGAACACTGAAGCTTTCTTT
>NA|NA|TRBV28|TRBJ1-1
CASTPAGIYEAFF
TGTGCCAGCACCCCAGCGGGGATTTACGAAGCTTTCTTT
>TRBD2|NA|TRBV5-1|TRBJ2-1
CASQPTSGSRNEQFF
TGCGCCAGCCAGCCCACTAGCGGGAGTAGAAATGAGCAGTTCTTC
>NA|NA|TRBV4-1|TRBJ1-5
CASSQDPGQPQHF
TGCGCCAGCAGCCAAGATCCGGGTCAGCCCCAGCATTTT
>TRBD1|NA|TRBV4-1|TRBJ1-2
CASSRGGQLFYGYTF
TGCGCCAGCAGCCGAGGGGGACAGCTCTTCTATGGCTACACCTTC
>NA|NA|TRBV6-5|TRBJ2-3
CASSYALGGQSDTQYF
TGTGCCAGCAGTTACGCCCTGGGAGGTCAATCAGATACGCAGTATTTT
>NA|few|TRBV29-1|TRBJ2-1
CSVDPRRSSYNEQFF
TGCAGCGTTGATCCTAGGAGGTCATCCTACAATGAGCAGTTCTTC
>TRBD1|medium-sized|TRBV5-6|TRBJ1-3
CASSFGQVGNTIYF
TGTGCCAGCAGCTTCGGACAGGTTGGAAACACCATATATTTT
>NA|NA|TRBV2|TRBJ1-1
CASSEIWNTEAFF
TGTGCCAGCAGTGAAATATGGAACACTGAAGCTTTCTTT
>NA|NA|TRBV19|TRBJ2-7
CASSLVGKSYEQYF
TGTGCCAGTAGTCTGGTCGGGAAATCCTACGAGCAGTACTTC
>TRBD1|NA|TRBV5-6|TRBJ1-1
CASSLLGQGGDTEAFF
TGTGCCAGCAGCCTATTAGGACAGGGCGGAGACACTGAAGCTTTCTTT
>TRBD2|NA|TRBV9|TRBJ2-1
CASSSGLADYANEQFF
TGTGCCAGCAGCTCCGGACTAGCTGACTATGCCAATGAGCAGTTCTTC
>TRBD1|NA|TRBV10-3|TRBJ2-2
CAIQRDSTTGELFF
TGTGCCATCCAGAGGGACAGTACCACCGGGGAGCTGTTTTTT
>NA|NA|TRBV7-2|TRBJ1-5
CASSLRQGGQPQHF
TGTGCCAGCAGCTTAAGGCAGGGTGGACAGCCCCAGCATTTT
>TRBD1|NA|TRBV19|TRBJ2-3
CASSLPPGQGTDTQYF
TGTGCCAGTAGTTTACCTCCGGGACAGGGTACAGATACGCAGTATTTT
>TRBD1|NA|TRBV6-5|TRBJ1-2
CASSYSTGGYTF
TGTGCCAGCAGTTACTCGACAGGGGGCTACACCTTC
>NA|NA|TRBV7-8|TRBJ1-2
CASSPLDKNYGYTF
TGTGCCAGCAGCCCGCTCGACAAGAACTATGGCTACACCTTC
>TRBD1|NA|TRBV29-1|TRBJ1-1
CSVNRGMNTEAFF
TGCAGCGTCAACAGGGGGATGAACACTGAAGCTTTCTTT